This T cell receptor beta chain comes out of a study of CD8 T cells in ankylosing spondylitis. Each CDR3 protein is one row after TCRdb ran MiXCR on the 5' RACE reads. The data show around 130,000 distinct CDR3 sequences, roughly 8.8% seen once. This clonotype has at least ten counts. Its antigen is still unknown. Findings and limits, study-wide: Apparently characteristic of ankylosing spondylitis blood was a TCR beta motif (fewer than 10 highly homologous variants).

The CDR3 extends over 18 amino acids. Germline V gene lookup returns CDR1 DFQATT and CDR2 SNEGSKA (reference sequence). The V and J ends lost 6 bases and 3 bases, in that order; junction bases with no gene match: 19. This clonotype was sampled from a male donor with ankylosing spondylitis or in good health (not recorded which). The sample consisted of blood, either unsorted or a sorted T cell fraction (not recorded which). The J gene is TRBJ2-4, the V gene TRBV20-1, with TRBD2 matching 8 bases. CDR3 sequence: CSARPLAEISRGKNIQYF. CDR3 coding DNA: TGCAGTGCCCGTCCACTAGCGGAAATTAGCAGAGGCAAAAACATTCAGTACTTC.